One and the same sample provided the 31 T cell receptor beta chains below, sequenced in a study of shared clonotypes between healthy human individuals. Profiled with immunoSEQ multiplex PCR; TCRdb holds only in-frame clones, not every one. The sample includes 400,000 to 600,000 clones, 70% to 80% of them seen just once. Sequencing was carried out using PBMCs. These receptors were obtained from a woman between 35 and 50 years old in good health. Some clones in this sample may be carry-over from other donors' samples.

The chain links TRBV6-4 to TRBJ2-3; the D gene is possibly TRBD2 (5 bases). Germline V lookup: CDR1 MRHNA, CDR2 SNTAGT. V lost 6 bases to trimming and J lost 6 bases, with 13 bases between them. The CDR3 spans 13 residues. The CDR3: CASSAVEADTQYF. CDR3 sequence (DNA): TGTGCCAGCAGCGCGGTGGAGGCGGATACGCAGTATTTT.

This chain joins TRBV5-1 and TRBJ2-2; D is undetermined. CDR1 is SGHRS, CDR2 YFSETQ, per germline. The length of the CDR3 is 14 residues. Trimming took off 4 bases at V and 6 bases at J, with 13 bases between the two ends. The CDR3 DNA reads as TGCGCCAGCAGCCGAGTGGGGATGGCCGGGGAGCTGTTTTTT. The encoded protein is CASSRVGMAGELFF.

V is TRBV20-1 and J is TRBJ1-2; D is ambiguous. Trimming took 3 bases from V and 2 from J, leaving 4 bases between them. Germline loops: CDR1 DFQATT, CDR2 SNEGSKA (reference sequence). This CDR3 spans 11 amino acids. CDR3 sequence: CSASWNYGYTF. The CDR3 DNA sequence: TGCAGTGCTAGCTGGAACTATGGCTACACCTTC.

This clone was counted at least ten times. V and J are TRBV6-6 and TRBJ2-6; D is unclear. The CDR3 loop spans 15 amino acids. The germline gives CDR1 MNHNY, CDR2 SVGAGI (reference sequence). V lost 2 bases and J lost 4, with 9 bases in between. CDR3 region: CASSYTRPGANVLTF. The CDR3, as DNA: TGTGCCAGCAGTTACACAAGGCCCGGGGCCAACGTCCTGACTTTC.

The chain carries TRBV6-6 and TRBJ2-5; TRBD2 is a possible D gene (6 bases). The J call may be wrong; the DNA end is better matched by TRBJ2-7. The CDR3 spans 14 residues. From germline, CDR1 is MNHNY and CDR2 SVGAGI (reference sequence). The CDR3 is CASSYTRGTHEQYF. In DNA, the CDR3 is TGTGCCAGCAGTTACACACGGGGGACCCACGAGCAGTACTTC.

The chain combines TRBV23-1 with TRBJ2-6; 7 nucleotides match TRBD1. TRBV23-1 qualifies as an ORF whose function is uncertain. The CDR3 sequence is 18 residues long. V shed 1 base and J 0 bases; nucleotides not matched to a gene: 6. CDR3 in amino acids: CASSQYRTGDSGANVLTF. The CDR3 coding sequence is TGCGCCAGCAGTCAATACCGGACAGGAGACTCTGGGGCCAACGTCCTGACTTTC.

This chain uses TRBV2 with TRBJ2-1; D gene uncertain. Trimming pared 5 bases from V and 9 bases from J, leaving 11 bases between. Germline CDR1 and CDR2: SNHLY and FYNNEI. This CDR3 has 12 amino acids. CDR3 bases: TGTGCCAGCAGTAACCCCCCGAGTGAGCAGTTCTTC. It translates to CASSNPPSEQFF.

There are many counts of this clone. The chain has TRBV6-1 and TRBJ2-7, with D maybe TRBD2 (6 bases). This CDR3 is built from 14 residues. The V end lost 2 bases, the J end lost 3 bases, and 11 bases lay between the germline ends. Germline V gives CDR1 MNHNS, CDR2 SASEGT. This chain's CDR3 is CASSEQEEGYEQYF. CDR3 nucleotide sequence: TGTGCCAGCAGTGAACAAGAGGAGGGCTACGAGCAGTACTTC.

V is TRBV12-2 and J is TRBJ1-2. TRBV12-2 is termed a pseudogene. The CDR3 loop spans 18 amino acids. CDR3 region: CASRLVSFPRGVPYGYTF. For the CDR3, the DNA is TGTGCAAGTCGCTTAGTGAGTTTCCCTCGTGGGGTTCCCTATGGCTACACCTTC.

This chain connects TRBV28 to TRBJ1-2; 7 bases map to TRBD1. CDR1 is MDHEN, CDR2 SYDVKM, per germline. Trimming at V came to 6 bases and at J to 4 bases, leaving 8 bases not matched to a gene. The CDR3 runs to 14 residues. CDR3 amino acids: CASSHDRVSYGYTF. The CDR3 DNA reads as TGTGCCAGCAGCCATGACAGGGTGAGCTATGGCTACACCTTC.

This chain joins TRBV6-5 and TRBJ2-1; TRBD1 agrees at 7 bases. Unmatched junction bases numbered 2, after V lost 0 bases and J lost 6 bases. The CDR3 is made up of 14 amino acids. Germline CDR1 is MNHEY and CDR2 is SVGAGI. In DNA form, the CDR3 reads TGTGCCAGCAGTTACTCGTGGGACAGCAATGAGCAGTTCTTC. This translates into CASSYSWDSNEQFF.

V and J are TRBV4-2 and TRBJ1-3, with TRBD1 matching over 7 bases. With 4 bases clipped from V and 0 bases from J, the junction kept 6 bases outside the gene matches. Germline loops: CDR1 LGHNA, CDR2 YNFKEQ. The CDR3 extends over 16 amino acids. The CDR3 spells CASSPRTGSSGNTIYF. The CDR3 region has the DNA TGTGCCAGCAGCCCCCGGACAGGTAGCTCTGGAAACACCATATATTTT.

The chain has TRBV18 and TRBJ2-7; tentative D call: TRBD1 (6 bases). CDR1 and CDR2 (germline): KGHSH, LQKENI. Trimming pared 5 bases from V and 5 bases from J, leaving 19 bases between. The CDR3 has 15 residues. The CDR3 DNA reads TGTGCCAGCTCAACCCGGGACATTGGCTTCAACGAGCAGTACTTC. As protein: CASSTRDIGFNEQYF.

This chain connects TRBV5-1 to TRBJ2-3, with TRBD1 matching over 11 bases. V dropped 4 bases and J dropped 4; count of bases not matched to a gene: 5. Germline V gene sequence: CDR1 SGHRS, CDR2 YFSETQ. The CDR3 extends over 15 amino acids. This chain's CDR3 is CASSGQGAGADTQYF. CDR3 in DNA: TGCGCCAGCAGCGGACAGGGGGCCGGGGCAGATACGCAGTATTTT. Full variable domain (rest looked up from reference TRBV5-1 and TRBJ2-3): KAGVTQTPRYLIKTRGQQVTLSCSPISGHRSVSWYQQTPGQGLQFLFEYFSETQRNKGNFPGRFSGRQFSNSRSEMNVSTLELGDSALYLCASSGQGAGADTQYFGPGTRLTVL.

The chain links TRBV14 to TRBJ2-7; D is undetermined. Germline CDR1 SGHDN, CDR2 FVKESK. V was trimmed by 0 bases and J by 6 bases, leaving 9 bases between them. CDR3 size: 13 residues. The CDR3 loop is CASSQDLRAEQYF. As DNA, the CDR3 is TGTGCCAGCAGCCAAGATCTGCGCGCCGAGCAGTACTTC.

The V and J genes are TRBV6-6 and TRBJ2-7; D uncertain. The ends were cut back, 8 bases at V and 3 bases at J, with 11 bases in the middle. Per germline, CDR1 MNHNY and CDR2 SVGAGI (reference sequence). The CDR3 is 12 residues long. The CDR3 sequence: CASGPDVYEQYF. CDR3 coding DNA: TGTGCCAGCGGTCCGGACGTCTACGAGCAGTACTTC.

The J gene is TRBJ2-1, the V gene TRBV13; the D gene could be TRBD1 or TRBD2 (5 bases each). The CDR3 has 13 amino acids. V was pared by 4 bases and J by 8 bases, with 12 bases between. Germline CDR1 and CDR2: PRHDT and FYEKMQ (reference sequence). The CDR3 DNA follows: TGTGCCAGCAGCTCAGGGAGATCGGATGAGCAGTTCTTC. This encodes CASSSGRSDEQFF.

This clone has at least ten counts. The rearrangement joins TRBV4-1 to TRBJ2-4; TRBD2 matches at 7 bases. The CDR3 spans 15 residues. In germline, CDR1 is MGHRA, CDR2 YSYEKL. After removal of 8 bases from V and 1 base from J, the junction contained 8 bases not matched to a gene. CDR3 protein: CASSGGVLAKNIQYF. DNA of the CDR3: TGCGCCAGCTCGGGGGGAGTTTTGGCCAAAAACATTCAGTACTTC.

The chain employs TRBV5-4 and TRBJ2-2; 7 bases line up with TRBD2. V lost 0 bases, J lost 3 bases, and 14 bases stayed unmatched. Germline values: CDR1 SGHNT, CDR2 YYREEE (reference sequence). The length of the CDR3 is 19 residues. The CDR3 coding sequence is TGTGCCAGCAGCTTGGGGTACGTTAGCGGGTTAGGCGACACCGGGGAGCTGTTTTTT. Amino acids: CASSLGYVSGLGDTGELFF.

This chain connects TRBV11-2 to TRBJ2-1; D ambiguous. Trimming left V 1 base short and J 8 bases short, with 9 bases between. The germline CDR1 and CDR2 sequences are SGHAT and FQNNGV. The CDR3 has 13 amino acids. CDR3 in DNA: TGTGCCAGCAGCTTAGTGTTGGTCGATGAGCAGTTCTTC. Residues: CASSLVLVDEQFF.

This chain connects TRBV7-8 to TRBJ2-7, with 13 bases fitting TRBD2. The CDR3 extends over 15 amino acids. The junction had 3 bases not matched to a gene; V was cut back by 1 base and J by 6 bases. CDR1 SGHVS and CDR2 FQNEAQ come from the germline V gene. As DNA, the CDR3 is TGTGCCAGCAGCTTAGGGACTAGCGGGAGTCTCGAGCAGTACTTC. Translated: CASSLGTSGSLEQYF.

The chain is built from TRBV29-1 and TRBJ2-2; a possible D gene is TRBD1 (5 bases). Trimming removed 1 base from V and 7 bases from J, with 10 bases in between. Germline V CDR1 and CDR2: SQVTM, ANQGSEA. The CDR3 sequence is 13 residues long. DNA of the CDR3: TGCAGCGTTGAAGTGAGCCAGGGCGGGGAGCTGTTTTTT. Its protein product is CSVEVSQGGELFF.

The V and J genes are TRBV10-1 and TRBJ2-3; 8 bases agree with TRBD2. This CDR3 has 15 amino acids. V shed 3 bases, J shed 1 base, and the junction held 3 bases outside the gene matches. Germline V CDR1 and CDR2: WNHNN, SYGVQD (reference sequence). The CDR3 loop reads CASSEKRGCTDTQYF. Written as DNA, the CDR3 is TGCGCCAGCAGTGAAAAGCGGGGGTGCACAGATACGCAGTATTTT.

The chain joins TRBV28 to TRBJ2-1; D is unresolved. The CDR3 is 13 amino acids. Germline V lookup: CDR1 MDHEN, CDR2 SYDVKM. The ends were cut back, 2 bases at V and 9 bases at J, with 11 bases in the middle. The CDR3 here is CASSLIHSGEQFF. CDR3 nucleotides: TGTGCCAGCAGTTTAATCCACTCGGGTGAGCAGTTCTTC.

The chain employs TRBV19 and TRBJ1-1; D not resolved. From germline, CDR1 is LNHDA and CDR2 SQIVND (reference sequence). The V and J ends lost 4 bases and 5 bases respectively, with 11 bases between them. CDR3 length: 13 amino acids. CDR3 sequence: CASSTTARTEAFF. The DNA of the CDR3 is TGTGCCAGTAGTACCACAGCGCGTACTGAAGCTTTCTTT. The entire variable domain, with the rest obtained from reference TRBV19 and TRBJ1-1, is as follows: DGGITQSPKYLFRKEGQNVTLSCEQNLNHDAMYWYRQDPGQGLRLIYYSQIVNDFQKGDIAEGYSVSREKKESFPLTVTSAQKNPTAFYLCASSTTARTEAFFGQGTRLTVV.

The chain combines TRBV28 with TRBJ2-5; 7 bases align to TRBD1. The length of the CDR3 is 13 residues. CDR1 MDHEN and CDR2 SYDVKM come from the germline V gene. The V segment lost 5 bases and the J segment 2 bases; nucleotides outside the gene matches: 2. The CDR3 here is CASSVGQQETQYF. Written as DNA, the CDR3 is TGTGCCAGCAGTGTGGGACAGCAAGAGACCCAGTACTTC.

The genes are TRBV2 and TRBJ1-2, with 10 bases identical to TRBD1. CDR1 and CDR2 from the germline V gene are SNHLY and FYNNEI. CDR3 length: 15 amino acids. With 3 bases clipped from V and 2 bases from J, the junction kept 3 bases outside the gene matches. The CDR3 DNA follows: TGTGCCAGCAGTGACGGGACAGGGGAAAACTATGGCTACACCTTC. The encoded protein is CASSDGTGENYGYTF.

This clone has ten or more counts. The rearrangement joins TRBV9 to TRBJ2-7; 9 bases are shared with TRBD2. Germline V gene lookup returns CDR1 SGDLS and CDR2 YYNGEE. V lost 3 bases, J lost 6 bases, and 4 bases stayed unmatched. This CDR3 spans 13 amino acids. The CDR3 nucleotides read TGTGCCAGCAGCGACCGACTAGCGGCCGAGCAGTACTTC. Translated, it gives CASSDRLAAEQYF. Using reference TRBV9 and TRBJ2-7 for the parts outside the CDR3, the full variable domain is DSGVTQTPKHLITATGQRVTLRCSPRSGDLSVYWYQQSLDQGLQFLIQYYNGEERAKGNILERFSAQQFPDLHSELNLSSLELGDSALYFCASSDRLAAEQYFGPGTRLTVT.

This clone was observed a handful of times. The sample has other DNA sequences that encode this CDR3 too. The V gene is TRBV2, the J gene TRBJ2-5, with 14 bases that match TRBD2. The CDR3 is 15 amino acids. The germline CDR1 and CDR2 sequences are SNHLY and FYNNEI. J was trimmed by 4 bases and V by 6 bases; bases with no gene match: 4. The CDR3 DNA is TGTGCCAGCAGCGGGACTAGCGGGAGAGGAGAGACCCAGTACTTC. This codes for CASSGTSGRGETQYF.

The sample holds a few counts of this clone. The rearrangement links TRBV5-1 to TRBJ1-1; TRBD1 matches at 7 bases. V lost 1 base and J lost 3; bases outside the gene matches: 0. Germline V CDR1 and CDR2: SGHRS, YFSETQ. This CDR3 has 13 amino acids. The DNA of the CDR3 is TGCGCCAGCAGCTTGACAGGGGACACTGAAGCTTTCTTT. Residues: CASSLTGDTEAFF.

The chain combines TRBV2 with TRBJ1-5, with D tentatively TRBD1 (6 bases). Germline V gene data show CDR1 as SNHLY and CDR2 as FYNNEI. Deletions cut 5 bases from V and 5 bases from J, with 13 bases between. This CDR3 is built from 14 residues. The CDR3 sequence: CASSPLGGDQPQHF. CDR3 DNA: TGTGCCAGCAGTCCCCTAGGGGGAGATCAGCCCCAGCATTTT.